This TCR beta chain stems from a study of low-dose radiotherapy and immunotherapy resistance in tumors. Study background: Each fraction for Cohort 1 was 0.5 Gy, given every 2 weeks, and the total came to 6.5 Gy. cDNA synthesis used a TRAV/TRBV-specific primer set for both chains.

The V end was cut by 4 bases, the J end by 4 bases, with 26 bases between. Germline CDR1 is LGHDT and CDR2 is YNNKEL (reference sequence). The CDR3 consists of 19 residues. TCRs were amplified for approximately 22 PCR cycles with a constant-region primer and V-primer adapter. Isolated mRNA underwent amplification by in vitro transcription. TCRdb reprocessed the reads via MiXCR and lists one record per CDR3 protein. The table records over 50,000 distinct CDR3 sequences, 33% of them present only once. The time point was: after trial treatment. The treatment is: LDRT plus nivolumab, ipilimumab, low-dose cyclophosphamide and aspirin (RACIN trial). The therapy administered to donors comprised nivolumab, ipilimumab, aspirin, low-dose cyclophosphamide and low-dose radiotherapy. This clonotype was detected many times.

This TCR derives from a male donor with rectosigmoid adenocarcinoma. The material was PBMCs, obtained after low-dose radiotherapy plus immunotherapy. The chain links TRBV3-1 to TRBJ2-1, with D perhaps assigned TRBD1 or TRBD2 (6 bases each). The CDR3 spells CASSPGLRGARSIYNEQFF. The CDR3 DNA follows: TGTGCCAGCAGCCCGGGGCTTAGGGGGGCGAGATCCATATACAATGAGCAGTTCTTC.